The clone carrying this TCR beta chain was recorded a few times. Its antigen is currently unknown. This record comes from a study of blood T cells in healthy people across ages. V shed 0 bases and J shed 13 bases, with 17 bases lying between them. Germline lookup yields CDR1 SGHKS and CDR2 YYEKEE (reference sequence). There are 14 residues in the CDR3. Notes on the study in general: Any conclusive comparison of naive versus antigen-experienced cells was prevented by using unsorted PBMCs. Aged donors had fewer naive CD4+ cells and lower diversity than long-lived donors.

It was with a sample-barcoded 5' primer and a J-beta primer mix that a second PCR of roughly 7 to 12 cycles was run. Using its own MiXCR run on the 5' RACE reads, TCRdb lists one record per CDR3 protein. The table has fewer than 2 million distinct CDR3 sequences, about 39% seen once. The donors, all healthy, were Caucasians living in Russia, aged 6 to 90. What was sequenced was blood. This chain connects TRBV5-5 to TRBJ2-1; D may be TRBD1 or TRBD2 (7 bases each). This sequence was found in a human donor in good health. CDR3 sequence reads: CASSLVSQGGVQFF. CDR3 DNA: TGTGCCAGCAGCTTGGTCTCCCAGGGGGGGGTTCAGTTCTTC.